This entry is about one T cell receptor beta chain. V trimming: 3 bases; J trimming: 4 bases; junction bases outside the gene matches: 8. Germline V lookup: CDR1 SEHNR, CDR2 FQNEAQ (reference sequence). This CDR3 has 15 amino acids. Investigators isolated RNA and reverse transcribed it into cDNA to act as the sequencing template. Method: immunoSEQ multiplex PCR; TCRdb's copy keeps in-frame clones and lacks some. The sample includes 200,000 to 250,000 clones, 50% to 65% seen only once; the top ten take around 0.44%. This entry comes from a study of CD8+ T cells in alopecia areata. This TCR was sampled from a human donor with alopecia areata. This rearrangement joins TRBV7-9 to TRBJ2-7, with TRBD2 matching 8 bases. Sample: CD4+ T cells sorted from blood, taken at week 0. The DNA of the CDR3 is TGTGCCAGCAGCTTGAGCAGCGGGAGACGGTACGAGCAGTACTTC. Protein product: CASSLSSGRRYEQYF.